What follows is one T cell receptor (beta chain) and its context. The sample comes from a study of shared clonotypes between healthy human individuals. Several immunoSEQ plates received, in even portions, the genomic DNA of each subset. Authors' analysis steps: For the immunoSEQ data, sequences were junction-only without quality scores, so filtering differed. This table comes from immunoSEQ multiplex PCR, and its TCRdb copy is limited to in-frame clones, with some not included. V, J and clone size were drawn from that table, and D and trimming were deduced from the DNA. Of about 680,000 clones listed, less than 80% are singletons. The V and J ends lost 0 bases and 6 bases, in that order; junction bases with no gene match: 10. Germline V gives CDR1 SGDLS, CDR2 YYNGEE. The CDR3 length is 16 residues.

This receptor was identified in a woman in her twenties or thirties in good health. This sequence joins TRBV9 and TRBJ2-7; 9 bases fit TRBD2. The sequencing sample was made of memory CD4+ T cells sorted from blood. As for subset: CD45RA-negative fraction. In DNA, the CDR3 is TGTGCCAGCAGCGTAGCTTTGCGGGAGGGTCGGACCGAGCAGTACTTC. It encodes CASSVALREGRTEQYF.